This T cell receptor (beta chain) is from a study of OX40 agonist ivuxolimab in advanced cancers. Study context: Males comprised 82.7% of the group, whose mean age was approximately 60 years (range about 20 to 90). Participants could have had prior anti-PD-1, anti-PD-L1 or anti-CTLA-4 therapy, and around 43% had some. Study-level points and caveats: On average, a greater number of expanded clones characterised CD8+ T cells relative to CD4+. With doses of 0.1-3.0 mg/kg, partial responders showed among the lowest clonal expansion.

This CDR3 is built from 12 residues. Germline V gene lookup returns CDR1 SGHRS and CDR2 YFSETQ. V was trimmed by 4 bases and J by 4 bases, leaving 8 bases between them. Repertoires were generated with immunoSEQ multiplex PCR, while TCRdb's copy carries only in-frame clones and drops some. The repertoire holds about 58,000 clones, around 90% seen once, with about 3.3% in the top ten. As regards this clone: Antigen specificity is unknown.

This TCR derives from an adult with an advanced solid tumor such as melanoma, head and neck, liver or kidney cancer. The material sequenced was CD4+ or CD8+ T cells sorted from blood, taken in a trial of the OX40 agonist ivuxolimab. The J gene is TRBJ1-2, the V gene TRBV5-1; no clear D. The CDR3 loop reads CASSPEGYGYTF. The CDR3, as DNA: TGCGCCAGCAGCCCTGAGGGCTATGGCTACACCTTC. Variable domain in full (rest from reference TRBV5-1 and TRBJ1-2): KAGVTQTPRYLIKTRGQQVTLSCSPISGHRSVSWYQQTPGQGLQFLFEYFSETQRNKGNFPGRFSGRQFSNSRSEMNVSTLELGDSALYLCASSPEGYGYTFGSGTRLTVV.